Listed here is a single T cell receptor (beta chain). The trim removed 4 bases at V and 7 bases at J, leaving 15 bases unmatched. The CDR3 is made up of 18 amino acids. The germline CDR1 and CDR2 sequences are SGDLS and YYNGEE. Authors' data handling: Estimation of nucleated cell counts was performed using reference gene primer amplification. Generated by immunoSEQ multiplex PCR, the TCRdb table keeps only in-frame clones and is missing some. The V and J calls and clone size were taken over from that table, and D and trimming were inferred from the DNA. The data contain about 210,000 clones, 83% of them singletons. The data were obtained in a study of blood T cell repertoires in COVID-19.

The gene calls are TRBV9 and TRBJ2-1, with 12 bases aligning to TRBD2. The receptor's source is a woman aged 50 to 65 with acute or convalescent COVID-19. Input material: peripheral blood. CDR3 in amino acids: CASSYSDFLAGGPNEQFF. The CDR3 nucleotides read TGTGCCAGCAGCTACAGCGACTTTCTAGCGGGAGGGCCTAATGAGCAGTTCTTC.